This entry describes one T cell receptor beta chain. This record comes from a study of blood T cell repertoires in COVID-19. The wider study: Acute and convalescent COVID-19 specimens originated in the United States, Italy and Spain.

Authors' processing steps: Researchers report that nucleated cell counts were estimated from reference gene primer amplification. This table comes from immunoSEQ multiplex PCR, and its TCRdb copy is limited to in-frame clones, with some not included. V and J calls and clone size come straight from that table; D and trimming were deduced from the DNA. This sample carries some 48,000 clones, around 90% of them seen once, and the ten largest clones take over 2.5%. The V and J ends lost 6 bases and 3 bases, in that order; junction bases with no gene match: 8. Germline loops: CDR1 MNHEY, CDR2 SVGAGI. This CDR3 region has 15 residues.

The source material was peripheral blood. The receptor was isolated from a man aged 45-60 years with active COVID-19. The rearrangement joins TRBV6-5 to TRBJ2-7; 10 bases agree with TRBD1. The CDR3 is CASRTGTGAFYEQYV. DNA of the CDR3: TGTGCCAGCAGAACCGGGACAGGGGCTTTCTACGAGCAGTACGTC.